These 9 T cell receptor beta chains came from one sample sequenced in a study of T-cell memory formation after mild COVID-19. TCRdb re-analysed the 5' RACE reads in MiXCR, keeping a single row per CDR3 protein. The data show some 490,000 distinct CDR3 sequences, around a sixth seen once. Sequenced: PBMCs or a T cell subset sorted from them (not recorded which). These receptors were taken from an adult woman who had mild COVID-19 (a few samples of this study predate the infection). Cell type and time point are not known.

This clonotype was seen ten or more times. The genes are TRBV6-6 and TRBJ2-7, with D possibly called TRBD1 or TRBD2 (5 bases each). Per the germline V gene, CDR1 is MNHNY and CDR2 is SVGAGI (reference sequence). V gave up 5 bases and J gave up 1 base, with 15 bases separating them. This CDR3 is 15 amino acids long. The CDR3 DNA follows: TGTGCCAGCAGTAGGATCCGGGACGGATCCTACGAGCAGTACTTC. Translating gives CASSRIRDGSYEQYF.

The J gene is TRBJ2-1, the V gene TRBV7-8; D perhaps matches TRBD1 (7 bases). CDR3 length: 18 amino acids. Per the germline V gene, CDR1 is SGHVS and CDR2 is FQNEAQ. Trimming took off 7 bases at V and 0 bases at J, with 22 bases between the two ends. The CDR3 bases are TGTGCCAGCACCCACCGAGGTCAGGGGGGCCTCTCCTACAATGAGCAGTTCTTC. It encodes CASTHRGQGGLSYNEQFF. The full variable domain, in which reference TRBV7-8 and TRBJ2-1 provide the parts outside the CDR3, is GAGVSQSPRYKVAKRGQDVALRCDPISGHVSLFWYQQALGQGPEFLTYFQNEAQLDKSGLPSDRFFAERPEGSVSTLKIQRTQQEDSAVYLCASTHRGQGGLSYNEQFFGPGTRLTVL.

There are a few counts of this clonotype. The V and J genes are TRBV7-9 and TRBJ2-5; D gene ambiguous. Trimming shortened V by 1 base and J by 3 bases, and 6 bases separated the two germline ends. CDR1 SEHNR and CDR2 FQNEAQ come from the germline V gene (reference sequence). CDR3 length: 13 residues. The CDR3 nucleotides are TGTGCCAGCAGCTTAGTCAGAGAAGAGACCCAGTACTTC. This codes for CASSLVREETQYF.

There are a few counts of this clonotype. The chain carries TRBV11-2 and TRBJ1-4; D ambiguous. Germline V gene lookup returns CDR1 SGHAT and CDR2 FQNNGV. The CDR3 is 9 residues long. Trimming cost V 5 bases and J 13 bases, with 5 bases left between them. DNA for the CDR3: TGTGCCAGCAGCCCGGGACTGTTTTTT. This gives the protein CASSPGLFF. Drawing the rest from reference TRBV11-2 and TRBJ1-4, the complete variable domain is EAGVAQSPRYKIIEKRQSVAFWCNPISGHATLYWYQQILGQGPKLLIQFQNNGVVDDSQLPKDRFSAERLKGVDSTLKIQPAKLEDSAVYLCASSPGLFFGSGTQLSVL.

This chain connects TRBV27 to TRBJ2-7, with D maybe TRBD1 (6 bases). Trimming shortened V by 5 bases and J by 3 bases, and 11 bases separated the two germline ends. The CDR3 runs 13 residues. Germline V lookup: CDR1 MNHEY, CDR2 SMNVEV (reference sequence). Written as DNA, the CDR3 is TGTGCCAGCAGTGCACCAGGGGTCTACGAGCAGTACTTC. Its translation: CASSAPGVYEQYF.

This clonotype came up a few times. The chain uses TRBV18 and TRBJ2-1; D ambiguous. Trimming removed 4 bases from V and 1 base from J, with 11 bases in between. CDR3 length equals 15 residues. CDR1 is KGHSH, CDR2 LQKENI, per germline. The CDR3 reads CASSRPTVSYNEQFF. CDR3 bases: TGTGCCAGCTCACGCCCAACTGTTTCCTACAATGAGCAGTTCTTC.

There are a few counts of this clonotype. The chain combines TRBV29-1 with TRBJ2-1; D ambiguous. CDR3 size: 14 residues. Trimming stripped 4 bases from V and 0 bases from J, with 10 bases between. CDR1 SQVTM and CDR2 ANQGSEA come from the germline V gene. The CDR3 region has the DNA TGCAGCGTTGTGGGTACGAGCTCCTACAATGAGCAGTTCTTC. Its protein product is CSVVGTSSYNEQFF.

This clonotype was counted at least ten times. V gene TRBV7-9 combines with J gene TRBJ2-1; no clear D. The CDR3 spans 16 residues. Between the trimmed V and J ends, which lost 4 bases and 0 bases, there was a span of 13 bases. Germline-derived CDR1 and CDR2 are SEHNR and FQNEAQ (reference sequence). The CDR3 coding sequence is TGTGCCAGCAGCTCCGGTATTGGAGTCTCCTACAATGAGCAGTTCTTC. It yields the protein CASSSGIGVSYNEQFF.

A few counts support this clonotype. V gene TRBV7-9 combines with J gene TRBJ2-7, with D possibly called TRBD1 or TRBD2 (5 bases each). Germline CDR1 reads SEHNR; CDR2 reads FQNEAQ (reference sequence). V lost 5 bases and J 2 bases, leaving 16 bases between the germline ends. The CDR3 sequence is 15 residues long. DNA of the CDR3: TGTGCCAGCAGCCCTCTCGGGACCTACACCTACGAGCAGTACTTC. Translating gives CASSPLGTYTYEQYF. The full variable domain, rest sourced from reference TRBV7-9 and TRBJ2-7, is DTGVSQNPRHKITKRGQNVTFRCDPISEHNRLYWYRQTLGQGPEFLTYFQNEAQLEKSRLLSDRFSAERPKGSFSTLEIQRTEQGDSAMYLCASSPLGTYTYEQYFGPGTRLTVT.